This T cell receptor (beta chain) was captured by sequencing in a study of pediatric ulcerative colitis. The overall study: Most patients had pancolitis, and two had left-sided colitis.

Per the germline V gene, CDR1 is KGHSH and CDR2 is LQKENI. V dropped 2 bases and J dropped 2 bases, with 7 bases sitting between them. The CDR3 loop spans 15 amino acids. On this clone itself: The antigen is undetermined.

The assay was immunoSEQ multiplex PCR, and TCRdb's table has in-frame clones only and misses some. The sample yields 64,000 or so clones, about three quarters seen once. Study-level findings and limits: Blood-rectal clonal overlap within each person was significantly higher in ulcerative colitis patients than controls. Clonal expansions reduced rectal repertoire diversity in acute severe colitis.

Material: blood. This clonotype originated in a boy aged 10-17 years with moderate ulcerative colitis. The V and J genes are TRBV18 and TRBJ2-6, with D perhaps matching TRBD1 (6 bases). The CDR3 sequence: CASSPAGAGANVLTF. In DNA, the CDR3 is TGTGCCAGCTCACCAGCAGGGGCTGGGGCCAACGTCCTGACTTTC. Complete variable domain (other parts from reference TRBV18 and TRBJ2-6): NAGVMQNPRHLVRRRGQEARLRCSPMKGHSHVYWYRQLPEEGLKFMVYLQKENIIDESGMPKERFSAEFPKEGPSILRIQQVVRGDSAAYFCASSPAGAGANVLTFGAGSRLTVL.